These 19 T cell receptor beta chains were sequenced from one sample in a study of blood T cell repertoires in COVID-19. TCRdb's table, derived via immunoSEQ multiplex PCR, lists solely in-frame clones and lacks some. The sample lists about 240,000 clones, around 90% occurring once. The sample consisted of peripheral blood. These receptors originate from a woman in her 70s with active or convalescent COVID-19.

The rearrangement joins TRBV18 to TRBJ2-5; maybe TRBD1 (5 bases). This CDR3 has 11 residues. V lost 3 bases to trimming and J lost 7 bases, with 6 bases between them. Germline V lookup: CDR1 KGHSH, CDR2 LQKENI. The CDR3 nucleotides are TGTGCCAGCTCACCTACAGGGACCCAGTACTTC. Its translation is CASSPTGTQYF.

The chain is built from TRBV5-1 and TRBJ2-3; D is unclear. The V end lost 3 bases, the J end lost 2 bases, and 16 bases lay between the germline ends. Germline values: CDR1 SGHRS, CDR2 YFSETQ. This CDR3 is built from 16 residues. CDR3 DNA sequence: TGCGCCAGCAGCTCTTTGGCGGCTCAGTCCACAGATACGCAGTATTTT. This encodes CASSSLAAQSTDTQYF.

The CDR3 region has the DNA TGTGCCAGCACAGAGCTAGGGGCCGCCTACAATGAGCAGTTCTTC. Protein sequence: CASTELGAAYNEQFF. J is TRBJ2-1 and V is TRBV27; TRBD1 might be the D (5 bases). There are 15 residues in the CDR3. V dropped 7 bases and J dropped 2 bases, with 15 bases sitting between them. Germline V gives CDR1 MNHEY, CDR2 SMNVEV (reference sequence).

The DNA for the CDR3 is TGTGCCAGCAGCTTTCTTCCTCAGGGGATCAACACAGATACGCAGTATTTT. Amino acids: CASSFLPQGINTDTQYF. This rearrangement joins TRBV5-4 to TRBJ2-3, with D possibly being TRBD1 (6 bases). The CDR3 runs to 17 residues. Trimming pared 2 bases from V and 2 bases from J, leaving 18 bases between. Germline values: CDR1 SGHNT, CDR2 YYREEE (reference sequence).

The chain has TRBV28 and TRBJ1-5; D possibly corresponds to TRBD1 (6 bases). The V end was cut by 7 bases, the J end by 4 bases, with 11 bases between. The CDR3 runs 13 residues. In germline, CDR1 is MDHEN, CDR2 SYDVKM. The CDR3 is CASTLQGNQPQHF. CDR3 coding DNA: TGTGCCAGCACCCTCCAGGGGAATCAGCCCCAGCATTTT. Using reference TRBV28 and TRBJ1-5 for the parts outside the CDR3, the full variable domain is DVKVTQSSRYLVKRTGEKVFLECVQDMDHENMFWYRQDPGLGLRLIYFSYDVKMKEKGDIPEGYSVSREKKERFSLILESASTNQTSMYLCASTLQGNQPQHFGDGTRLSIL.

The CDR3 DNA reads TGTGCCAGTAGAAGCGGGTCCCCTCCAGAGACCCAGTACTTC. Its translation: CASRSGSPPETQYF. The V gene is TRBV19, the J gene TRBJ2-5, with D possibly TRBD2 on 6 matching bases. The CDR3 is made up of 14 amino acids. CDR1 and CDR2 (germline): LNHDA, SQIVND (reference sequence). V was shortened by 6 bases and J by 4 bases, with 15 bases between the two germline ends.

The CDR3 nucleotides read TGCGCCAGCAGCTTGGCTCAGTTGGTAGATACGCAGTATTTT. Translated: CASSLAQLVDTQYF. The chain is built from TRBV5-1 and TRBJ2-3; the D is unclear. The germline V gene has CDR1 SGHRS and CDR2 YFSETQ. The CDR3 is 14 amino acids. The V end was cut by 0 bases, the J end by 5 bases, with 10 bases between.

V gene TRBV27 combines with J gene TRBJ1-1; D perhaps matches TRBD1 (5 bases). The CDR3 sequence is 15 residues long. In germline, CDR1 is MNHEY, CDR2 SMNVEV (reference sequence). Trimming left V 6 bases short and J 5 bases short, with 19 bases between. CDR3 coding DNA: TGTGCCAGCAGAGACCCCCCAACAGGAGTAACTGAAGCTTTCTTT. It yields the protein CASRDPPTGVTEAFF.

This clone has a single count. The J gene is TRBJ2-5, the V gene TRBV5-1, with D unclear. CDR3 size: 13 residues. V was shortened by 2 bases and J by 3 bases, with 8 bases between the two germline ends. In germline, CDR1 is SGHRS, CDR2 YFSETQ. This CDR3 reads CASSFDTKETQYF. The DNA for the CDR3 is TGCGCCAGCAGCTTTGACACGAAAGAGACCCAGTACTTC. Looking up the rest from reference TRBV5-1 and TRBJ2-5 gives the full variable domain: KAGVTQTPRYLIKTRGQQVTLSCSPISGHRSVSWYQQTPGQGLQFLFEYFSETQRNKGNFPGRFSGRQFSNSRSEMNVSTLELGDSALYLCASSFDTKETQYFGPGTRLLVL.

The chain joins TRBV7-9 to TRBJ2-1, with 12 bases identical to TRBD2. After removal of 6 bases from V and 5 bases from J, the junction contained 11 bases not matched to a gene. CDR3 length: 17 amino acids. Germline loops: CDR1 SEHNR, CDR2 FQNEAQ (reference sequence). This CDR3 reads CASSRLAGALGHNEQFF. CDR3 nucleotides: TGTGCCAGCAGTAGACTAGCGGGGGCCTTGGGGCACAATGAGCAGTTCTTC.

The chain has TRBV6-2 or TRBV6-3 and TRBJ2-4, with D tentatively TRBD2 (7 bases). CDR3 size: 15 residues. CDR1 MNHEY and CDR2 SVGEGT come from the germline V gene. Trimming removed 6 bases at V and 0 bases at J, with 12 bases between. CDR3 nucleotide sequence: TGTGCCAGCAGCGAAGGGGGGGTAGCCAAAAACATTCAGTACTTC. Its translation is CASSEGGVAKNIQYF.

The V and J genes are TRBV11-2 and TRBJ1-3; no firm D call. V lost 5 bases, J lost 7 bases, and 18 bases lay in between. Germline values: CDR1 SGHAT, CDR2 FQNNGV. The CDR3 runs to 15 residues. The CDR3 DNA reads TGTGCCAGCAGCCATACTTATCACTCCCTTAACACCATATATTTT. Protein: CASSHTYHSLNTIYF.

The chain has TRBV19 and TRBJ1-1; D is undetermined. The V and J ends lost 11 bases and 5 bases respectively, with 12 bases between them. CDR3 size: 11 residues. Germline CDR1 is LNHDA and CDR2 is SQIVND (reference sequence). The CDR3, as DNA: TGTGCCTCAATTTTGAGGACTGAAGCTTTCTTT. Translating gives CASILRTEAFF.

The gene calls are TRBV19 and TRBJ2-5; a possible D gene is TRBD2 (6 bases). With 6 bases removed from V and 1 base from J, the gap between germline ends came to 18 bases. The germline gives CDR1 LNHDA, CDR2 SQIVND (reference sequence). CDR3 length equals 16 residues. In DNA, the CDR3 is TGTGCCAGTAGACCGTCTGGGACTGGCATCCAAGAGACCCAGTACTTC. As protein: CASRPSGTGIQETQYF.

The gene calls are TRBV10-3 and TRBJ2-1; TRBD2 is a possible D gene (5 bases). The CDR3 is 13 amino acids. CDR1 and CDR2 from the germline V gene are ENHRY and SYGVKD. V lost 7 bases, J lost 4 bases, and 11 bases lay in between. CDR3: CAIKDEGYNEQFF. For the CDR3, the DNA is TGTGCCATCAAGGACGAGGGTTACAATGAGCAGTTCTTC.

The rearrangement joins TRBV11-2 to TRBJ2-2, with 8 bases identical to TRBD1. This CDR3 contains 17 residues. V gave up 2 bases and J gave up 3 bases; unmatched junction bases: 8. Germline values: CDR1 SGHAT, CDR2 FQNNGV. The CDR3 spells CASSLQGAHGYTGELFF. For the CDR3, the DNA is TGTGCCAGCAGCTTACAGGGGGCGCATGGGTACACCGGGGAGCTGTTTTTT.

As DNA, the CDR3 is TGTGCCAGCAGCTTAGAGCGCATAGCCGCGCAGTATTTT. As protein: CASSLERIAAQYF. V is TRBV7-9 and J is TRBJ2-3; D uncertain. V was clipped by 1 base and J by 10 bases, with 12 bases between them. In germline, CDR1 is SEHNR, CDR2 FQNEAQ (reference sequence). The CDR3 runs to 13 residues.

The chain employs TRBV4-3 and TRBJ2-3; 9 bases align to TRBD2. Trimming at V came to 3 bases and at J to 2 bases, leaving 9 bases not matched to a gene. CDR1 and CDR2 from the germline V gene are LGHNA and YSLEER. The CDR3 sequence is 17 residues long. Here the CDR3 DNA reads TGCGCCAGCAGCCAGCGAGTAGCGGGGGCAGCCACAGATACGCAGTATTTT. Protein product: CASSQRVAGAATDTQYF.

The chain carries TRBV5-8 and TRBJ1-5, with 9 bases identical to TRBD1. J was trimmed by 4 bases and V by 1 base; bases with no gene match: 9. Germline V gene data show CDR1 as SGHTS and CDR2 as YDEGEE. The CDR3 loop spans 17 amino acids. The CDR3 loop reads CASSLIGQGPLNQPQHF. CDR3 DNA: TGTGCCAGCAGCTTGATTGGACAGGGGCCTCTAAATCAGCCCCAGCATTTT. Based on the CDR3 plus reference TRBV5-8 and TRBJ1-5, the full variable domain is EAGVTQSPTHLIKTRGQQATLRCSPISGHTSVYWYQQALGLGLQFLLWYDEGEERNRGNFPPRFSGRQFPNYSSELNVNALELEDSALYLCASSLIGQGPLNQPQHFGDGTRLSIL.